The 30 T cell receptor beta chains reported below all come from one sample, sequenced in a study of shared clonotypes between healthy human individuals. Libraries were prepared by immunoSEQ multiplex PCR; TCRdb keeps only in-frame clonotypes and omits some of them. Of 660,000 or so clones listed, 96% are singletons. CD45RO-negative, CCR7-positively selected cells formed the naive CD8 fraction, excluding terminally differentiated effector memory CD45RA+ cells. The sequenced sample consisted of naive CD8+ T cells sorted from blood. These receptors came from a woman aged 30 to 39 in good health.

This chain joins TRBV28 and TRBJ2-7; 11 positions agree with TRBD2. CDR3 length: 17 amino acids. Germline values: CDR1 MDHEN, CDR2 SYDVKM. V was clipped by 3 bases and J by 5 bases; unmatched bases: 12. This chain's CDR3 is CASSFLAGGTFGDEQYF. CDR3 DNA: TGTGCCAGCAGTTTTCTAGCGGGAGGAACCTTTGGGGACGAGCAGTACTTC.

The chain combines TRBV9 with TRBJ1-3; D remains ambiguous. Germline CDR1 is SGDLS and CDR2 is YYNGEE. CDR3 length: 15 amino acids. V was trimmed by 6 bases and J by 0 bases, leaving 13 bases between them. CDR3 coding DNA: TGTGCCAGCAACTCTGACGGTTTCTCTGGAAACACCATATATTTT. Protein sequence: CASNSDGFSGNTIYF.

The V gene is TRBV28, the J gene TRBJ2-7; D uncertain. The CDR3 totals 13 residues. The V and J ends lost 8 bases and 3 bases respectively, with 14 bases between them. Germline V CDR1 and CDR2: MDHEN, SYDVKM. CDR3 sequence reads: CASYSPLYYEQYF. CDR3 DNA sequence: TGTGCCAGCTACTCTCCCCTCTACTACGAGCAGTACTTC.

The chain couples TRBV27 to TRBJ2-7; D may be TRBD1 or TRBD2 (6 bases each). The CDR3 totals 17 residues. Trimming removed 2 bases from V and 3 bases from J, with 20 bases in between. Germline-derived CDR1 and CDR2 are MNHEY and SMNVEV (reference sequence). DNA for the CDR3: TGTGCCAGCAGTTTAGGGGGGTGGCCCAGGGGCCGCTACGAGCAGTACTTC. As protein: CASSLGGWPRGRYEQYF.

The V call is TRBV19, the J call TRBJ2-7; either TRBD1 or TRBD2 may supply D (5 bases each). Germline values: CDR1 LNHDA, CDR2 SQIVND (reference sequence). The CDR3 totals 14 residues. Trimming left V 5 bases short and J 1 base short, with 12 bases between. The CDR3 is CASSSRDGSYEQYF. CDR3 DNA sequence: TGTGCCAGTAGTTCCCGGGACGGGTCCTACGAGCAGTACTTC.

The rearrangement links TRBV19 to TRBJ2-1, with D unclear. The CDR3 covers 14 residues. Germline-derived CDR1 and CDR2 are LNHDA and SQIVND (reference sequence). V was shortened by 1 base and J by 8 bases, with 12 bases between the two germline ends. As DNA, the CDR3 is TGTGCCAGTAGTATAGTGAGTAGTATCGATGAGCAGTTCTTC. This encodes CASSIVSSIDEQFF.

This sequence joins TRBV4-1 and TRBJ2-7; weak D call: TRBD2 (6 bases). The length of the CDR3 is 14 residues. V was cut by 1 base and J by 4 bases, with 11 bases left in between. Germline CDR1 MGHRA, CDR2 YSYEKL. CDR3 sequence reads: CASSQAGEGYEQYF. CDR3 coding DNA: TGCGCCAGCAGCCAAGCGGGAGAGGGTTACGAGCAGTACTTC.

The CDR3 DNA follows: TGCAGCGTGGGACAACCCGGCTACGAGCAGTACTTC. Its translation is CSVGQPGYEQYF. The chain recombines TRBV29-1 with TRBJ2-7; possible D gene TRBD1, 6 bases. Per germline, CDR1 SQVTM and CDR2 ANQGSEA. Trimming took off 6 bases at V and 3 bases at J, with 12 bases between the two ends. This CDR3 has 12 amino acids.

The rearrangement uses TRBV30 and TRBJ1-3; no reliable D call. Trimming removed 0 bases from V and 3 bases from J, with 9 bases in between. CDR1 and CDR2 from the germline V gene are GTSNPN and SVGIG (reference sequence). The CDR3 is 14 amino acids. The CDR3 protein is CAWSVLTIGNTIYF. DNA of the CDR3: TGTGCCTGGAGTGTACTGACGATTGGAAACACCATATATTTT.

The chain employs TRBV19 and TRBJ2-7; D possibly corresponds to TRBD2 (6 bases). In germline, CDR1 is LNHDA, CDR2 SQIVND (reference sequence). Trimming cost V 9 bases and J 2 bases, with 11 bases left between them. The CDR3 loop spans 12 amino acids. The CDR3, as DNA: TGTGCCAGCACAGGAGGGGCCTACGAGCAGTACTTC. Translating it yields CASTGGAYEQYF.

V and J are TRBV27 and TRBJ2-1; unclear D gene. CDR1 MNHEY and CDR2 SMNVEV come from the germline V gene (reference sequence). The length of the CDR3 is 19 residues. The germline V and J ends were trimmed by 7 bases and 2 bases, with 27 bases remaining between them. The CDR3 loop is CASTPPSPRKPGAYNEQFF. CDR3 sequence (DNA): TGTGCCAGCACTCCCCCCTCCCCCCGAAAGCCTGGGGCCTACAATGAGCAGTTCTTC.

Notes on this clone: Additional DNA sequences in this sample encode the identical CDR3. The J gene is TRBJ2-5, the V gene TRBV15; no firm D call. The CDR3 has 12 residues. Germline values: CDR1 LNHNV, CDR2 YYDKDF (reference sequence). V dropped 3 bases and J dropped 0 bases, with 2 bases sitting between them. CDR3 bases: TGTGCCACCAGCAGGGACCAAGAGACCCAGTACTTC. Its translation is CATSRDQETQYF.

The V gene is TRBV5-1, the J gene TRBJ2-1; 7 bases map to TRBD2. The CDR3 runs to 15 residues. The germline CDR1 and CDR2 sequences are SGHRS and YFSETQ. With V trimmed by 4 bases and J by 10 bases, 14 bases remained unmatched. CDR3 sequence reads: CASSPGTTDSEEQFF. CDR3 nucleotide sequence: TGCGCCAGCAGCCCGGGGACTACCGACAGTGAGGAGCAGTTCTTC.

V usage is TRBV5-6 and J usage is TRBJ2-2, with 7 bases identical to TRBD1. Trimming removed 4 bases from V and 5 bases from J; junction bases left unmatched: 2. The CDR3 sequence is 13 residues long. CDR1 and CDR2 (germline): SGHDT, YYEEEE. The DNA of the CDR3 is TGTGCCAGCAGCCAGGGGGTGACCGGGGAGCTGTTTTTT. Translation: CASSQGVTGELFF.

The V call is TRBV7-9, the J call TRBJ1-2, with 10 bases that match TRBD1. Germline V lookup: CDR1 SEHNR, CDR2 FQNEAQ (reference sequence). CDR3 size: 15 residues. Trimming cost V 5 bases and J 5 bases; bases outside gene matches: 8. The CDR3 reads CASSPGQGDLYGYTF. The CDR3 DNA reads as TGTGCCAGCAGCCCCGGACAGGGGGACCTATATGGCTACACCTTC.

The chain carries TRBV28 and TRBJ2-2, with TRBD2 as a possible D gene (5 bases). Germline V gene sequence: CDR1 MDHEN, CDR2 SYDVKM. Trimming took off 6 bases at V and 5 bases at J, with 13 bases between the two ends. The CDR3 runs to 14 residues. CDR3 residues: CASSDMWETGELFF. CDR3 nucleotides: TGTGCCAGCAGCGACATGTGGGAGACCGGGGAGCTGTTTTTT.

This chain links TRBV28 with TRBJ1-1; no clear D gene. The CDR3 covers 14 residues. The germline gives CDR1 MDHEN, CDR2 SYDVKM. The germline V and J ends were trimmed by 3 bases and 0 bases, with 8 bases remaining between them. In DNA, the CDR3 is TGTGCCAGCAGTTTCCCCACCATGAACACTGAAGCTTTCTTT. It specifies CASSFPTMNTEAFF.

The rearrangement links TRBV5-1 to TRBJ2-5, with 8 positions matching TRBD2. The germline V gene has CDR1 SGHRS and CDR2 YFSETQ. V lost 0 bases, J lost 2 bases, and 3 bases stayed unmatched. This CDR3 has 15 amino acids. This CDR3 reads CASSLVSGKQETQYF. The CDR3, as DNA: TGCGCCAGCAGCTTGGTTAGCGGGAAACAAGAGACCCAGTACTTC.

The rearrangement links TRBV27 to TRBJ2-2; D uncertain. Deletions cut 3 bases from V and 6 bases from J, with 14 bases between. This CDR3 region has 15 residues. In germline, CDR1 is MNHEY, CDR2 SMNVEV (reference sequence). The CDR3 here is CASSFQGSVPGELFF. The CDR3 nucleotides read TGTGCCAGCAGTTTCCAAGGATCAGTCCCCGGGGAGCTGTTTTTT.

The CDR3 coding sequence is TGTGCCAGCAGCTTAGGTACGGGGGGCCAAGATAGCAATCAGCCCCAGCATTTT. It specifies CASSLGTGGQDSNQPQHF. The chain recombines TRBV7-8 with TRBJ1-5; D perhaps matches TRBD1 (6 bases). Per germline, CDR1 SGHVS and CDR2 FQNEAQ. This CDR3 contains 18 residues. Trimming removed 1 base from V and 0 bases from J, with 16 bases in between.

Concerning this clone itself: Other DNA sequences within the sample encode an identical CDR3. The chain employs TRBV19 and TRBJ1-2; D possibly corresponds to TRBD1 (5 bases). CDR1 and CDR2 (germline): LNHDA, SQIVND (reference sequence). The CDR3 loop spans 12 amino acids. Trimming took off 3 bases at V and 5 bases at J, with 7 bases between the two ends. CDR3 residues: CASSIAGYGYTF. The CDR3 bases are TGTGCCAGTAGTATCGCAGGGTATGGCTACACCTTC.

The J gene is TRBJ2-7, the V gene TRBV5-6; tentatively, D is TRBD1 or TRBD2 (5 bases each). The CDR3 length is 15 residues. Trimming left V 4 bases short and J 5 bases short, with 19 bases between. Looked up from germline, CDR1 is SGHDT and CDR2 is YYEEEE. The chain's CDR3 is CASSPVPGPAHEQYF. CDR3 DNA sequence: TGTGCCAGCAGCCCGGTCCCGGGACCGGCCCACGAGCAGTACTTC.

The chain is built from TRBV6-1 and TRBJ2-7, with a weak D call TRBD2 (6 bases). The CDR3 length is 13 residues. Germline V lookup: CDR1 MNHNS, CDR2 SASEGT. Between the trimmed V and J ends, which lost 6 bases and 5 bases, there was a span of 14 bases. In nucleotides, the CDR3 is TGTGCCAGCAGGTTAGCGGTAAACCACGAGCAGTACTTC. Translated, it gives CASRLAVNHEQYF.

This clone was counted a single time. This chain connects TRBV28 to TRBJ2-5; D possibly matches TRBD1 or TRBD2 (5 bases each). The J call may be faulty, since TRBJ2-7 better matches the DNA end. CDR1 is MDHEN, CDR2 SYDVKM, per germline. This CDR3 has 13 amino acids. CDR3 in DNA: TGTGCCAGCAGTTGGGGACCGGGCTACGAGCAGTACTTC. Translation: CASSWGPGYEQYF.

In this sample, this clone turned up once. This rearrangement joins TRBV6-6 to TRBJ2-5, with TRBD2 identical over 10 bases. The length of the CDR3 is 15 residues. Trimming at V came to 0 bases and at J to 5 bases, leaving 3 bases not matched to a gene. The germline CDR1 and CDR2 sequences are MNHNY and SVGAGI (reference sequence). CDR3 nucleotide sequence: TGTGCCAGCAGTTACTCGGGACTAGCGCAGGAGACCCAGTACTTC. Protein sequence: CASSYSGLAQETQYF.

The chain employs TRBV5-4 and TRBJ2-7; D is possibly TRBD2 (5 bases). Trimming cost V 4 bases and J 2 bases, with 13 bases left between them. Germline V gene data show CDR1 as SGHNT and CDR2 as YYREEE (reference sequence). This CDR3 region has 14 residues. The DNA of the CDR3 is TGTGCCAGCAGCCCGGGGAGCAGTACCTACGAGCAGTACTTC. Translating it yields CASSPGSSTYEQYF.

The chain uses TRBV9 and TRBJ2-2; 10 bases align to TRBD2. The CDR3 runs to 15 residues. The V segment lost 5 bases and the J segment 2 bases; nucleotides outside the gene matches: 3. Germline CDR1 is SGDLS and CDR2 is YYNGEE. The CDR3 loop reads CASRGLADNTGELFF. The CDR3 DNA sequence: TGTGCCAGCAGAGGACTAGCGGATAACACCGGGGAGCTGTTTTTT.

Details on this clone: Other DNA sequences within the sample encode an identical CDR3. The V and J genes are TRBV2 and TRBJ2-7; D not certain. This CDR3 is built from 11 residues. CDR1 and CDR2 (germline): SNHLY, FYNNEI. V lost 4 bases and J lost 3, with 4 bases in between. The CDR3: CASSAGYEQYF. In DNA, the CDR3 is TGTGCCAGCAGTGCGGGCTACGAGCAGTACTTC.

The V call is TRBV9, the J call TRBJ2-7, with D tentatively TRBD1 or TRBD2 (5 bases each). In germline, CDR1 is SGDLS, CDR2 YYNGEE. This CDR3 comprises 18 residues. V was trimmed by 3 bases and J by 0 bases, leaving 22 bases between them. CDR3 sequence (DNA): TGTGCCAGCAGCGCCTCTGAAGTCCGGGACGGGCCCTCCTACGAGCAGTACTTC. This sequence encodes CASSASEVRDGPSYEQYF.

J is TRBJ2-2 and V is TRBV19; TRBD1 matches 8 bases. The CDR3 runs 14 residues. V gave up 8 bases and J gave up 6 bases; unmatched junction bases: 8. Germline V gene sequence: CDR1 LNHDA, CDR2 SQIVND (reference sequence). The CDR3 reads CASGPRDRPGELFF. The CDR3 DNA reads TGTGCCAGTGGACCCCGGGACAGGCCCGGGGAGCTGTTTTTT.